This TCR beta chain came from a study of siplizumab effects on memory and regulatory T cells (dated by TCRdb to 2018 to 2020). Background on the whole study: The effect of the anti-CD2 antibody siplizumab on alloreactive T-cell subsets was examined in allogeneic mixed lymphocyte reactions constructed from human PBMCs. What the study reported, not specific to this receptor: Compared with memory T cells, unstimulated naive T cells appeared more diverse, and naive cells seemed to make a substantial contribution to the alloresponse. Because sequences at frequencies below about 10^-5 were poorly captured, only a minor fraction of alloreactive clones could be mapped back to unstimulated subsets. In reactions with siplizumab, an average of about 62% of mappable alloreactive CD4+ clones were Treg-derived, compared with roughly 30% in control reactions. Whether proliferating Tregs from siplizumab cultures actually had suppressive function was not functionally confirmed. For roughly 80-97% of proliferating CD4+ or CD8+ clones, no naive or memory phenotype could be assigned. The cumulative frequency of alloreactive sequences traceable to unstimulated CD4+ memory T cells was significantly reduced by siplizumab.

V loses 2 bases, J loses 5 bases, and the germline ends lie 28 bases apart. The cysteine opens and the phenylalanine closes a CDR3 of 19 amino acids. The retained sequence is limited to the CDR3, 57 bases, with the frame set at the first base. From the germline V gene, CDR1 is SGHRS and CDR2 is YFSETQ. Libraries were made using the immunoSEQ multiplex PCR assay. Each sample had 90,000 to 100,000 TCR templates assayed by the deep sequencing platform. Genomic DNA extracted from sorted T cells was used for TCRbeta CDR3 sequencing. As for the authors' bioinformatics: The R programming language was used for clonal analysis of TCRbeta CDR3 data. Alloreactive CD4+ and CD8+ clones were identified by comparing unstimulated samples to CFSE-low samples taken after the reaction. Regulatory or non-regulatory origin of alloreactive CD4+ clones was assigned by matching sequences to the sorted unstimulated Treg and non-Treg repertoires. Entries here come from immuneACCESS through TCRdb and include only in-frame sequences with V and J called. Some clones fail to appear in such tables; in the studies checked, an unresolved V gene covers under half of the shortfall, and the cause of the remainder is unknown. The D gene and trimming were derived from the DNA, and the V and J assignments and clone size from that table. This sample gives about 100,000 clones in total; roughly 94% of them show up just once. Around 0.68% of the sample is held by the ten biggest clonotypes.

Sorted unstimulated T cells and proliferating T cells recovered from mixed lymphocyte reactions were subjected to TCRbeta CDR3 sequencing. Fresh whole blood from some eleven HLA-typed healthy donors was used to isolate PBMCs. To map where alloreactive clones came from, CD4+ regulatory T cells in the unstimulated state were FACS-sorted. On this clone: Its cognate antigen has yet to be identified. No base-level quality is on record; no much larger clone is a single base apart.

The sequence was obtained from a human donor in good health. This receptor chain uses TRBV5-1 and TRBJ1-1, with the identity of the D gene unclear. Sequencing was performed on Tregs sorted from blood. The CDR3 corresponds to CASSFYNLGQHSTGTEAFF. The nucleotide sequence reads TGCGCCAGCAGCTTTTATAATCTTGGGCAGCATAGTACGGGAACTGAAGCTTTCTTT.